Presented here are 11 T cell receptor beta chains from one specimen sequenced in a study of blood T cells in healthy people across ages. Together with a sample-barcoded 5' primer, a J-beta primer mix was included in a second PCR lasting about 7 to 11 cycles. A single record per CDR3 protein comes from TCRdb applying MiXCR to the 5' RACE reads. The repertoire holds almost 1 million distinct CDR3 sequences, with just over 50% as singletons. The specimen was blood. The receptors stem from a woman aged 55-69 years in good health.

This clonotype was picked up a small number of times. The rearrangement links TRBV24-1 to TRBJ1-5, with no clear D. This CDR3 is built from 15 residues. Per the germline V gene, CDR1 is KGHDR and CDR2 is SFDVKD. V dropped 6 bases and J dropped 0 bases, with 11 bases sitting between them. CDR3 loop: CATSIGPDSNQPQHF. CDR3 coding DNA: TGTGCCACCAGTATTGGGCCGGATAGCAATCAGCCCCAGCATTTT.

The chain recombines TRBV14 with TRBJ2-5; no reliable D call. The end of the DNA is better explained by TRBJ2-7, so the J call may be wrong. In germline, CDR1 is SGHDN, CDR2 FVKESK. The CDR3 is 13 residues long. CDR3 in amino acids: CASSQVQTYEQYF. In nucleotides, the CDR3 is TGTGCCAGCAGCCAAGTGCAGACCTACGAGCAGTACTTC.

The chain recombines TRBV27 with TRBJ1-2, with a possible D match to TRBD1 (6 bases). V was clipped by 5 bases and J by 4 bases, with 14 bases between them. CDR3 size: 14 residues. Per germline, CDR1 MNHEY and CDR2 SMNVEV (reference sequence). CDR3: CASSGTGTSYGYTF. CDR3 nucleotides: TGTGCCAGCAGTGGTACAGGGACCTCCTATGGCTACACCTTC.

The chain is built from TRBV28 and TRBJ2-7; D is uncertain. V dropped 1 base and J dropped 3 bases, with 16 bases sitting between them. The CDR3 is 16 residues long. CDR1 MDHEN and CDR2 SYDVKM come from the germline V gene. The CDR3 is CASSLSLPFTVYEQYF. The CDR3 region has the DNA TGTGCCAGCAGTTTATCCCTCCCTTTTACGGTCTACGAGCAGTACTTC.

Points on this clonotype: A much larger clone differs by one base, so this may be a read error. The V call is TRBV29-1, the J call TRBJ2-1; unclear D gene. V gave up 6 bases and J gave up 8 bases, with 11 bases separating them. The V gene's germline CDR1 is SQVTM and CDR2 ANQGSEA. The CDR3 runs to 11 residues. The CDR3 region is CSVAPSYEQFF. The CDR3 region has the DNA TGCAGCGTCGCCCCGTCATATGAGCAGTTCTTC.

This clonotype was observed a few times. The chain has TRBV29-1 and TRBJ1-2; D is possibly TRBD1 (5 bases). From germline, CDR1 is SQVTM and CDR2 ANQGSEA. The CDR3 covers 13 residues. Between the trimmed V and J ends, which lost 2 bases and 3 bases, there was a span of 10 bases. CDR3 nucleotides: TGCAGCGTTGAAATGGGGGGGTACTATGGCTACACCTTC. Translating gives CSVEMGGYYGYTF.

V usage is TRBV5-6 and J usage is TRBJ1-2; weak D call: TRBD1 (6 bases). V dropped 5 bases and J dropped 7 bases, with 9 bases sitting between them. Germline loops: CDR1 SGHDT, CDR2 YYEEEE. The CDR3 runs 11 residues. CDR3 sequence: CASSRTAGYTF. CDR3 sequence (DNA): TGTGCCAGCAGTCGGACAGCTGGCTACACCTTC.

This chain links TRBV7-9 with TRBJ2-3, with D perhaps TRBD1 (5 bases). The CDR3 sequence is 17 residues long. V dropped 1 base and J dropped 9 bases, with 23 bases sitting between them. The germline V gene encodes CDR1 SEHNR and CDR2 FQNEAQ (reference sequence). The CDR3 region is CASSLDYVPKMAGTQYF. CDR3 bases: TGTGCCAGCAGCTTAGATTACGTACCCAAGATGGCAGGGACGCAGTATTTT.

This sequence joins TRBV20-1 and TRBJ2-3, with D unclear. The V end was cut by 1 base, the J end by 4 bases, with 9 bases between. Germline CDR1 is DFQATT and CDR2 is SNEGSKA (reference sequence). There are 13 residues in the CDR3. The CDR3 bases are TGCAGTGCTAGAGTCGTAGCAGCAGATACGCAGTATTTT. This codes for CSARVVAADTQYF.

V usage is TRBV7-7 and J usage is TRBJ2-6; TRBD1 agrees at 11 bases. The CDR3 totals 18 residues. CDR1 SSHAT and CDR2 FNYEAQ come from the germline V gene (reference sequence). After removal of 0 bases from V and 2 bases from J, the junction contained 3 bases not matched to a gene. As DNA, the CDR3 is TGTGCCAGCAGCTTAGCGCGGACAGGGGGCGCTGGGGCCAACGTCCTGACTTTC. Translating it yields CASSLARTGGAGANVLTF.

The chain couples TRBV4-2 to TRBJ2-2; D is unresolved. Germline CDR1 and CDR2: LGHNA and YNFKEQ. The CDR3 totals 14 residues. V was pared by 0 bases and J by 7 bases, with 9 bases between. CDR3 nucleotides: TGTGCCAGCAGCCAAGAAGGGCGAGGCGGGGAGCTGTTTTTT. As protein: CASSQEGRGGELFF.